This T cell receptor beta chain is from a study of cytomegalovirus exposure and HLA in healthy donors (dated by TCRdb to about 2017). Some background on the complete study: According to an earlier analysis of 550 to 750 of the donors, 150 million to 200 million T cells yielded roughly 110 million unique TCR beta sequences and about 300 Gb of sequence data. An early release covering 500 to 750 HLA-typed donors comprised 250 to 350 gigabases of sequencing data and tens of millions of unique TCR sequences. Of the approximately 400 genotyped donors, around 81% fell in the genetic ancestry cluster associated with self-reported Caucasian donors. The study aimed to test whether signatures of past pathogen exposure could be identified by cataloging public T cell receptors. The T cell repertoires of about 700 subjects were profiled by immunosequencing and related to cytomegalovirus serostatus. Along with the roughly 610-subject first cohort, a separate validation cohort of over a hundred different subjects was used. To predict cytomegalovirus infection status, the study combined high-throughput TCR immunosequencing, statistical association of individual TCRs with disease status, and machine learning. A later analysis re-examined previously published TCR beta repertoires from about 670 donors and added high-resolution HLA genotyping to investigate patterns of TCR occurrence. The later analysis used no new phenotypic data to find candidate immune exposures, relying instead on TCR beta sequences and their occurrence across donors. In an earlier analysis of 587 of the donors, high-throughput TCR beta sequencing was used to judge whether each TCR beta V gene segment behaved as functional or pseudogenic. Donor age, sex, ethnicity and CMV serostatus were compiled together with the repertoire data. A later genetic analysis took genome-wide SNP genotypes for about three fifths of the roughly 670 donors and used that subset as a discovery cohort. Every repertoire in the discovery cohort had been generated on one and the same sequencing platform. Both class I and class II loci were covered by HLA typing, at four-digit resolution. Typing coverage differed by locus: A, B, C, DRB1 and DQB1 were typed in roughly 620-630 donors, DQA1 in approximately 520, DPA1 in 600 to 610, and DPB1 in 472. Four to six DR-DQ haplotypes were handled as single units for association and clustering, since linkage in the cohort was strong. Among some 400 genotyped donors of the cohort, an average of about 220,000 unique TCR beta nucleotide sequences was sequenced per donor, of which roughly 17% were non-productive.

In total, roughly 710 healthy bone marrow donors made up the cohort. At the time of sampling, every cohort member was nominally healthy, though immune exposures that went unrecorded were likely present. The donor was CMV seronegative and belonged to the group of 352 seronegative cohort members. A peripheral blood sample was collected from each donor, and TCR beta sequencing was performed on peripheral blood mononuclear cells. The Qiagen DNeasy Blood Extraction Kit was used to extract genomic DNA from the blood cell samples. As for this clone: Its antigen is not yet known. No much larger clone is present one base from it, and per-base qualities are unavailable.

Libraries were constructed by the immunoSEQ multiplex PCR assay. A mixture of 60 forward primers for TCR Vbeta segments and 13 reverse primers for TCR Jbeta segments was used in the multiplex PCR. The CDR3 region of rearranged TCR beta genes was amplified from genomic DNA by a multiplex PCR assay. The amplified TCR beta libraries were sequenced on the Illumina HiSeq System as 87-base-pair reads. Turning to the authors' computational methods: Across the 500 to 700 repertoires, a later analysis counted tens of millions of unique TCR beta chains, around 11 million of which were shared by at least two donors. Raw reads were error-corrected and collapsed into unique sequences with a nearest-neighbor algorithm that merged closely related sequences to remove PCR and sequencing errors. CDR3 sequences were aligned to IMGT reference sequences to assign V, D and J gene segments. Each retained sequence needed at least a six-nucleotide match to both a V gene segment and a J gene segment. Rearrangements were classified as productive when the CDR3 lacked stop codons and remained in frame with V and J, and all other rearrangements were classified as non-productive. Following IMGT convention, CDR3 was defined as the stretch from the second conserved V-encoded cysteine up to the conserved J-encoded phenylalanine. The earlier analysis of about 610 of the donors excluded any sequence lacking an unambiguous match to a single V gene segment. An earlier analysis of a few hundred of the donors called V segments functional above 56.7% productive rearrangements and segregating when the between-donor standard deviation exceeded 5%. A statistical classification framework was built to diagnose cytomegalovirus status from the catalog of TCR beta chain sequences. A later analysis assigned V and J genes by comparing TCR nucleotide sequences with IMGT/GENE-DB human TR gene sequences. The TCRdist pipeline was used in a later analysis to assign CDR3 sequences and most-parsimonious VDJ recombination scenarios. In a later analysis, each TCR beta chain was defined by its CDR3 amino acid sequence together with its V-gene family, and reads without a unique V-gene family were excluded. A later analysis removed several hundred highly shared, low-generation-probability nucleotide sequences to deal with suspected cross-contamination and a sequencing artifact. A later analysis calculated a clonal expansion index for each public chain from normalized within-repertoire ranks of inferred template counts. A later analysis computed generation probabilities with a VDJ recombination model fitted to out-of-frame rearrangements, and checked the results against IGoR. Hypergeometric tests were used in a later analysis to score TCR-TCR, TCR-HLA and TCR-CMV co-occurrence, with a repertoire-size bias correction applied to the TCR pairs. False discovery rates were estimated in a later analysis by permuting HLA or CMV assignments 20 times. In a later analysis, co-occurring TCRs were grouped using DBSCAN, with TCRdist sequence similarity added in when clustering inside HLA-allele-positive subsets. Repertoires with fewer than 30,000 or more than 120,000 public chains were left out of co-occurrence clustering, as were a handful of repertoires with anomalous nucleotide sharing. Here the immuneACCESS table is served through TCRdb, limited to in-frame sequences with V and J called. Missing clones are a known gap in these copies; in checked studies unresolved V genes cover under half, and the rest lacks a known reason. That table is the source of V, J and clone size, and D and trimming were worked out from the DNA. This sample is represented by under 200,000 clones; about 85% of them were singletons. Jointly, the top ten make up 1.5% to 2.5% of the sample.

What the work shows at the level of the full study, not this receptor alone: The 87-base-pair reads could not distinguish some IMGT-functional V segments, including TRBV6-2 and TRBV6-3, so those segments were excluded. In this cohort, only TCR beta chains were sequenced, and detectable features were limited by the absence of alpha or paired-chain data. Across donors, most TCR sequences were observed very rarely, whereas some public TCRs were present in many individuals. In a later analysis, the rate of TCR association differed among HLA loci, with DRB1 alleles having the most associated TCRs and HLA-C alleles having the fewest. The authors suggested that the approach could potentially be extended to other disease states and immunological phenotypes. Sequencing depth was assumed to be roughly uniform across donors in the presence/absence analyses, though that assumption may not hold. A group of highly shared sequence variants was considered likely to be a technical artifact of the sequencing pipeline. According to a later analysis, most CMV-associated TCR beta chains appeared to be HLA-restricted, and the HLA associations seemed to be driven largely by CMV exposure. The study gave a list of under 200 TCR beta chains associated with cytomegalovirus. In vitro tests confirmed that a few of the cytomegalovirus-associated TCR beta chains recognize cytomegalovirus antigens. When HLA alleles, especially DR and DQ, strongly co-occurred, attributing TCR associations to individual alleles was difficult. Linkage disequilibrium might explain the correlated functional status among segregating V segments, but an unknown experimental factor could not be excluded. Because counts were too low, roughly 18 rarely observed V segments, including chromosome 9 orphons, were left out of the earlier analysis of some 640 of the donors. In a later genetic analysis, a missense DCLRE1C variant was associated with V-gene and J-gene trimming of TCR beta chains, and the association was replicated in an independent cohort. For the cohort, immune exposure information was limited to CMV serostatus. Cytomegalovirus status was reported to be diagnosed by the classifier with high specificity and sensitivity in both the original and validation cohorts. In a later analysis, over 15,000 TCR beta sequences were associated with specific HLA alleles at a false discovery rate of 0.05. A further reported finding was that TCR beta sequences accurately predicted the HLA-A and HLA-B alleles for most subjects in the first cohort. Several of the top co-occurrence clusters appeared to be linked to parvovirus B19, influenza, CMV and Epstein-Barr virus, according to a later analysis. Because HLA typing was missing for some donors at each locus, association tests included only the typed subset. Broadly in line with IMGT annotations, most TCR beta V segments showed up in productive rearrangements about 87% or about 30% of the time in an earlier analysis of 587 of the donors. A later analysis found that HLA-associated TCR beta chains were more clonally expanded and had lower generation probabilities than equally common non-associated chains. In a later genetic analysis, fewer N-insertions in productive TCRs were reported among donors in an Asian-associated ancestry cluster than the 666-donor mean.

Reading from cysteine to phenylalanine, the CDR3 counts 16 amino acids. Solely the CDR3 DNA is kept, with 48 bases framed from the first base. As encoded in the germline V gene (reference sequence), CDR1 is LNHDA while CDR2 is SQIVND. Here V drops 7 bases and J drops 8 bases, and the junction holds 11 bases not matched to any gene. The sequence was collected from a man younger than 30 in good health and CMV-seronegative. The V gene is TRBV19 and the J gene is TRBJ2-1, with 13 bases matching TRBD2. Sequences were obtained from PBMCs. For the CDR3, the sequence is CASTPLLAGGTDEQFF. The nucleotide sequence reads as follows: TGTGCCAGTACCCCTCTACTAGCGGGAGGGACGGATGAGCAGTTCTTC.